A selection of T cell receptor beta chains follows, all from one sample in a study of Ad26.COV2.S vaccination and SARS-CoV-2 variants. Using immunoSEQ multiplex PCR, the repertoire was profiled, and TCRdb retains in-frame clones only, with some absent. This sample has approximately 350,000 clones, with roughly 91% found just once. The sample consisted of peripheral blood, taken in a trial of Ad26.COV2.S vaccine versus placebo. These TCRs come from a person aged 18-65 years who received the Ad26.COV2.S COVID-19 vaccine or a placebo. Both conserved end residues are part of each CDR3. A D gene is named only where the DNA matches it firmly. The listing skips clone size in some rows; elsewhere it reads once, few, many or a size class.

abundance	j_gene	d_gene	v_gene	CDR3aa	CDR3nt
.	TRBJ2-6	TRBD1	TRBV27	CASSPQGAFGANVLTF	TGTGCCAGCAGTCCCCAGGGGGCGTTTGGGGCCAACGTCCTGACTTTC
once	TRBJ1-1	.	TRBV29-1	CSEIRGTEAFF	TGCAGCGAGATACGGGGGACTGAAGCTTTCTTT
.	TRBJ1-5	TRBD1	TRBV9	CASSVGDRGDQPQHF	TGTGCCAGCAGCGTAGGGGACAGGGGGGATCAGCCCCAGCATTTT
.	TRBJ2-7	TRBD2	TRBV5-4	CASSSGGGDGEQYF	TGTGCCAGCAGCTCCGGCGGGGGGGACGGCGAGCAGTACTTC
.	TRBJ2-6	.	TRBV5-8	CASSFWAGTSGANVLTF	TGTGCCAGCAGCTTCTGGGCAGGGACAAGTGGGGCCAACGTCCTGACTTTC
once	TRBJ1-1	TRBD1	TRBV7-8	CASSPHQGADTEAFF	TGTGCCAGCAGCCCCCACCAGGGGGCAGACACTGAAGCTTTCTTT
.	TRBJ1-5	.	TRBV4-1	CASSQELVMAQHF	TGCGCCAGCAGCCAAGAACTGGTCATGGCCCAGCATTTT
.	TRBJ1-2	TRBD1	TRBV6-5	CASSYSKTGSGYTF	TGTGCCAGCAGTTACTCGAAGACAGGGAGCGGCTACACCTTC
.	TRBJ2-7	.	TRBV30	CAWRPLGREQYF	TGTGCCTGGAGGCCTCTAGGCCGCGAGCAGTACTTC
.	TRBJ1-1	.	TRBV7-9	CASSVDSVKAFF	TGTGCCAGCAGCGTTGACAGTGTCAAAGCTTTCTTT
.	TRBJ1-5	.	TRBV5-1	CASSLAGTLNQPQHF	TGCGCCAGCAGCCTGGCCGGGACCCTGAATCAGCCCCAGCATTTT
.	TRBJ1-1	.	TRBV5-1	CASSTRTGDEAFF	TGCGCCAGCAGCACCAGGACGGGAGATGAAGCTTTCTTT
once	TRBJ2-7	.	TRBV5-1	CASSLGTVPHEQYF	TGCGCCAGCAGCCTGGGGACCGTACCCCACGAGCAGTACTTC
.	TRBJ2-2	.	TRBV18	CASSPGVANTGELFF	TGTGCCAGCTCGCCAGGGGTCGCGAACACCGGGGAGCTGTTTTTT
.	TRBJ1-6	.	TRBV4-3	CASSQDGHLDNSPLHF	TGCGCCAGCAGCCAAGACGGGCACCTAGATAATTCACCCCTCCACTTT
.	TRBJ1-1	.	TRBV19	CASSPQISTEAFF	TGTGCCAGTAGTCCACAAATTAGCACTGAAGCTTTCTTT
.	TRBJ2-2	.	TRBV6-1	CASSEVRIKFANTGELFF	TGTGCCAGCAGTGAAGTTAGGATCAAGTTCGCGAACACCGGGGAGCTGTTTTTT
.	TRBJ2-5	.	TRBV10-3	CAISGWGGQETQYF	TGTGCCATCAGTGGATGGGGTGGCCAAGAGACCCAGTACTTC
.	TRBJ1-5	TRBD1	TRBV19	CASSRTGGQPQHF	TGTGCCAGTAGTAGGACAGGGGGCCAGCCCCAGCATTTT
.	TRBJ2-5	.	TRBV12-5	CASGFGETQYF	TGTGCTAGTGGTTTCGGCGAGACCCAGTACTTC
.	TRBJ1-5	.	TRBV6-2/TRBV6-3	CASSLDRYNGPQHF	TGTGCCAGCAGCCTTGACAGATACAATGGGCCCCAGCATTTT
.	TRBJ2-1	.	TRBV12-3/TRBV12-4	CASRRWNEQFF	TGTGCCAGCAGACGGTGGAATGAGCAGTTCTTC
.	TRBJ2-2	.	TRBV19	CASSIRVQSGELFF	TGTGCCAGTAGTATCCGGGTCCAGTCCGGGGAGCTGTTTTTT
.	TRBJ1-5	.	TRBV13	CASSSGLNQPQHF	TGTGCCAGCAGCTCGGGGCTCAATCAGCCCCAGCATTTT
.	TRBJ1-5	TRBD1	TRBV9	CASSPTWGGQGVNDQPQHF	TGTGCCAGCAGCCCTACTTGGGGGGGACAGGGGGTCAACGATCAGCCCCAGCATTTT
.	TRBJ1-2	TRBD1	TRBV2	CASSAWGTVKNYGYTF	TGTGCCAGCAGTGCTTGGGGGACAGTTAAAAACTATGGCTACACCTTC
.	TRBJ1-5	.	TRBV10-3	CASRAEVNQPQHF	TGTGCCTCCCGGGCTGAAGTCAATCAGCCCCAGCATTTT
.	TRBJ2-1	TRBD2	TRBV4-1	CASSQAGTWTSGVNEQFF	TGCGCCAGCAGCCAAGCGGGAACCTGGACTAGCGGGGTTAATGAGCAGTTCTTC
.	TRBJ2-2	.	TRBV5-5	CASSSPGRENTGELFF	TGTGCCAGCAGCTCTCCGGGACGGGAGAACACCGGGGAGCTGTTTTTT
.	TRBJ1-1	.	TRBV2	CAHTNTEAFF	TGTGCCCATACGAACACTGAAGCTTTCTTT
.	TRBJ1-1	TRBD1	TRBV7-8	CASSPTRGQKNTEAFF	TGTGCCAGCAGCCCCACCCGGGGACAGAAAAACACTGAAGCTTTCTTT
.	TRBJ1-2	.	TRBV28	CASRSGVYGYTF	TGTGCCAGCAGGTCCGGGGTCTATGGCTACACCTTC
.	TRBJ1-5	TRBD1	TRBV19	CASNRGQGDGQPQHF	TGTGCCAGTAACCGAGGACAGGGGGATGGTCAGCCCCAGCATTTT
.	TRBJ1-2	.	TRBV5-1	CASSLAGRQIYGYTF	TGCGCCAGCAGCTTGGCCGGCAGGCAGATCTATGGCTACACCTTC
.	TRBJ1-1	.	TRBV6-5	CASSTGTVNTEAFF	TGTGCCAGCAGTACAGGGACGGTGAACACTGAAGCTTTCTTT
few	TRBJ2-1	TRBD2	TRBV7-2	CASSLAGGKHNEQFF	TGTGCCAGCAGCTTAGCGGGGGGGAAGCACAATGAGCAGTTCTTC
.	TRBJ2-7	.	TRBV29-1	CSVSWEADEQYF	TGCAGCGTATCCTGGGAGGCTGACGAGCAGTACTTC
.	TRBJ2-5	.	TRBV11-2	CASRPRGRETQYF	TGTGCCAGCAGACCCCGGGGGCGAGAGACCCAGTACTTC
.	TRBJ2-5	.	TRBV20-1	CSASPITRLETQYF	TGCAGTGCTAGTCCAATTACTAGACTGGAGACCCAGTACTTC
.	TRBJ2-2	.	TRBV7-9	CASSATGELFF	TGTGCCAGCAGCGCCACCGGGGAGCTGTTTTTT
.	TRBJ1-2	.	TRBV6-5	CASSYSQGQANYGYTF	TGTGCCAGCAGTTACTCTCAGGGGCAAGCTAACTATGGCTACACCTTC
.	TRBJ1-5	.	TRBV27	CASSLAPNQPRHF	TGTGCCAGCAGTTTGGCACCAAATCAGCCCCGGCATTTT
.	TRBJ1-3	.	TRBV7-3	CASTVSGNTIYF	TGTGCCAGCACGGTCTCTGGAAACACCATATATTTT
few	TRBJ2-4	.	TRBV5-1	CASSLGGIGIQYF	TGCGCCAGCAGCTTAGGAGGGATTGGCATTCAGTACTTC
.	TRBJ2-2	.	TRBV19	CASKANTGELFF	TGTGCCAGTAAAGCGAACACCGGGGAGCTGTTTTTT
.	TRBJ1-1	.	TRBV4-1	CASSQDAPGASNTEAFF	TGCGCCAGCAGCCAAGATGCCCCAGGGGCCTCGAACACTGAAGCTTTCTTT
.	TRBJ2-1	.	TRBV3-1/TRBV3-2	CASSQSRGGLRGQFF	TGTGCCAGCAGCCAAAGCAGGGGAGGACTACGGGGTCAGTTCTTC
.	TRBJ2-1	.	TRBV5-4	CASSLGNILGQFF	TGTGCCAGCAGCTTGGGGAACATCCTCGGGCAGTTCTTC